Below, 11 T cell receptor beta chains from the same sample are listed, as sequenced in a study of cytomegalovirus exposure and HLA in healthy donors. The PCR made use of 60 Vbeta and 13 Jbeta primers. TCRdb keeps only in-frame clones here, not all; method: immunoSEQ multiplex PCR. The top ten hold 6.3% of the sample, which has some 150,000 clones, roughly 85% seen once. The source material was PBMCs. These receptors were obtained from a man aged 40-49 years in good health and CMV-seropositive.

The chain recombines TRBV11-2 with TRBJ1-5; D is uncertain. The CDR3 has 13 amino acids. CDR1 is SGHAT, CDR2 FQNNGV, per germline. V gave up 5 bases and J gave up 5 bases, with 10 bases separating them. The chain's CDR3 is CASSPTLHQPQHF. Here the CDR3 DNA reads TGTGCCAGCAGCCCCACTCTACATCAGCCCCAGCATTTT. Variable domain in full (rest from reference TRBV11-2 and TRBJ1-5): EAGVAQSPRYKIIEKRQSVAFWCNPISGHATLYWYQQILGQGPKLLIQFQNNGVVDDSQLPKDRFSAERLKGVDSTLKIQPAKLEDSAVYLCASSPTLHQPQHFGDGTRLSIL.

This chain uses TRBV28 with TRBJ1-2; TRBD1 aligns across 10 bases. The CDR3 sequence is 13 residues long. The germline CDR1 and CDR2 sequences are MDHEN and SYDVKM. V trimming: 5 bases; J trimming: 4 bases; junction bases outside the gene matches: 1. The DNA for the CDR3 is TGTGCCAGCAGTCGGACAGGGGGCTATGGCTACACCTTC. Translating it yields CASSRTGGYGYTF.

Only a few counts were recorded for this clone. The genes are TRBV2 and TRBJ1-1, with D maybe TRBD1 (5 bases). The germline CDR1 and CDR2 sequences are SNHLY and FYNNEI. V was cut by 4 bases and J by 1 base, with 10 bases left in between. This CDR3 comprises 14 residues. CDR3 sequence (DNA): TGTGCCAGCAGTGTAGTAAGGGGGAACACTGAAGCTTTCTTT. Protein sequence: CASSVVRGNTEAFF.

V is TRBV11-3 and J is TRBJ2-1, with D perhaps matching TRBD2 (5 bases). The CDR3 is 13 amino acids. Germline V gene data show CDR1 as SGHNT and CDR2 as YENEEA. V was pared by 0 bases and J by 7 bases, with 7 bases between. The CDR3 region has the DNA TGTGCCAGCAGCTTAGAAGGGAGAAATGAGCAGTTCTTC. Translated: CASSLEGRNEQFF.

The genes are TRBV28 and TRBJ1-4, with a possible D match to TRBD1 (6 bases). Trimming stripped 7 bases from V and 8 bases from J, with 20 bases between. The CDR3 runs 15 residues. The germline CDR1 and CDR2 sequences are MDHEN and SYDVKM. The CDR3 spells CASNQGGGRLEKLFF. In nucleotides, the CDR3 is TGTGCCAGCAACCAAGGGGGGGGAAGACTCGAAAAACTGTTTTTT.

This clone showed up just a few times. The chain has TRBV9 and TRBJ2-7; 10 nucleotides align to TRBD1. This CDR3 spans 14 amino acids. Germline-derived CDR1 and CDR2 are SGDLS and YYNGEE. Germline trimming cut 6 bases from V and 5 bases from J; bases unmatched to any gene: 8. DNA of the CDR3: TGTGCCAGCACAAAGACAGGGGGCTTGGACGAGCAGTACTTC. It encodes CASTKTGGLDEQYF. Full variable domain (missing parts from reference TRBV9 and TRBJ2-7): DSGVTQTPKHLITATGQRVTLRCSPRSGDLSVYWYQQSLDQGLQFLIQYYNGEERAKGNILERFSAQQFPDLHSELNLSSLELGDSALYFCASTKTGGLDEQYFGPGTRLTVT.

CDR3 in DNA: TGCAGTGCAAAAAGGAGCTACGAGCAGTACTTC. It yields the protein CSAKRSYEQYF. The chain links TRBV20-1 to TRBJ2-7; no firm D call. Trimming removed 6 bases at V and 3 bases at J, with 9 bases between. Germline lookup yields CDR1 DFQATT and CDR2 SNEGSKA (reference sequence). This CDR3 has 11 residues.

The chain uses TRBV11-1 and TRBJ2-7, with D possibly being TRBD1 (6 bases). The CDR3 runs to 16 residues. The germline CDR1 and CDR2 sequences are SGHAT and FQDESV (reference sequence). V lost 4 bases and J lost 3, with 19 bases in between. The CDR3 DNA is TGTGCCAGCAGCTCCCACTTGACAGGTCTGATCTACGAGCAGTACTTC. This gives the protein CASSSHLTGLIYEQYF.

This chain links TRBV6-5 with TRBJ1-1, with a possible D match to TRBD1 (5 bases). Between the trimmed V and J ends, which lost 6 bases and 2 bases, there was a span of 13 bases. The CDR3 runs to 14 residues. CDR1 and CDR2 from the germline V gene are MNHEY and SVGAGI. The CDR3: CASSRSTANTEAFF. DNA of the CDR3: TGTGCCAGCAGCCGGTCGACAGCCAACACTGAAGCTTTCTTT.

This clone is a singleton in its sample. This sequence joins TRBV7-9 and TRBJ2-3; 12 nucleotides line up with TRBD2. Per germline, CDR1 SEHNR and CDR2 FQNEAQ (reference sequence). CDR3 length equals 14 residues. V was pared by 4 bases and J by 5 bases, with 1 base of the junction left unmatched. The CDR3 here is CASSWTSGIDTQYF. Here the CDR3 DNA reads TGTGCCAGCAGCTGGACTAGCGGGATAGATACGCAGTATTTT.

This chain uses TRBV19 with TRBJ2-7; 8 positions agree with TRBD2. The CDR3 has 15 residues. The germline V gene encodes CDR1 LNHDA and CDR2 SQIVND (reference sequence). V was clipped by 5 bases and J by 0 bases; unmatched bases: 6. The CDR3 here is CASSDPSGGSYEQYF. The CDR3 DNA follows: TGTGCCAGTAGTGACCCCAGCGGGGGCTCCTACGAGCAGTACTTC. Looking up the rest from reference TRBV19 and TRBJ2-7 gives the full variable domain: DGGITQSPKYLFRKEGQNVTLSCEQNLNHDAMYWYRQDPGQGLRLIYYSQIVNDFQKGDIAEGYSVSREKKESFPLTVTSAQKNPTAFYLCASSDPSGGSYEQYFGPGTRLTVT.